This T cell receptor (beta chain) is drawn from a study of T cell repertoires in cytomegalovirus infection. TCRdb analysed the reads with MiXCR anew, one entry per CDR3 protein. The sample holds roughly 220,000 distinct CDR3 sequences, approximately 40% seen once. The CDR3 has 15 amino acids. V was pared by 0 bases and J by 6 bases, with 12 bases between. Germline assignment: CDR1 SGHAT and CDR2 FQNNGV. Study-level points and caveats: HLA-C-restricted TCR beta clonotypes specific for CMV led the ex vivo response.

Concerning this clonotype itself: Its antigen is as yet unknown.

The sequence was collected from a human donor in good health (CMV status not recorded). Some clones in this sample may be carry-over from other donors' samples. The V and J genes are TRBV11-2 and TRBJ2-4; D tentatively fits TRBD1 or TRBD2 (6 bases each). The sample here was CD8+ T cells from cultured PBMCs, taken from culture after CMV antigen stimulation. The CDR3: CASSLDWGALNIQYF. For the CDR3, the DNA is TGTGCCAGCAGCTTAGATTGGGGGGCCCTAAACATTCAGTACTTC.